A selection of T cell receptor beta chains follows, all from one sample in a study of T cells in Graves' hyperthyroidism and ophthalmopathy. In TCRdb, the multiplex PCR reads were re-called with MiXCR into one record per CDR3 protein. The data hold around 530,000 distinct CDR3 sequences, with about 15% observed a single time. Sequencing was carried out using blood. These receptors were collected from a woman aged 18-35 years with Graves' ophthalmopathy. The CDR3 runs from the conserved cysteine through the conserved F or W. Fields, in order: clone size, J gene, D gene, V gene, CDR3 protein, CDR3 DNA. A D gene is named only where the DNA matches it firmly. Not all rows give a size; the values are once, few, many and, for expanded clones, a class.

many,TRBJ1-1,.,TRBV28,CASSLGQYTEAFF,TGTGCCAGCTCCCTAGGACAGTACACTGAAGCTTTCTTT
.,TRBJ2-2,.,TRBV30,CAWRQTGELFF,TGTGCCTGGAGACAGACCGGGGAGCTGTTTTTT
few,TRBJ2-7,.,TRBV20-1,CSVSASAYEQYF,TGCAGTGTTTCAGCCAGCGCCTACGAGCAGTACTTC
few,TRBJ2-3,TRBD1,TRBV20-1,CSARDSSASTDTQYF,TGCAGTGCTCGGGACAGTTCTGCTAGCACAGATACGCAGTATTTT
.,TRBJ1-6,TRBD1,TRBV20-1,CSGNGQGDGGDYNSPLHF,TGCAGTGGGAACGGACAGGGAGACGGTGGGGACTATAATTCACCCCTCCACTTT
.,TRBJ2-3,.,TRBV10-3,CAISESGGSDQPQYF,TGTGCCATCAGTGAGTCGGGGGGATCGGATCAGCCCCAGTATTTT
many,TRBJ1-5,.,TRBV30,CAWSVGVGNQPQHF,TGTGCCTGGAGCGTCGGGGTCGGCAATCAGCCCCAGCATTTT
many,TRBJ2-7,TRBD1,TRBV11-2,CASSLVIGQGHEQYF,TGTGCCAGCAGCTTAGTAATCGGACAGGGCCACGAGCAGTACTTC
.,TRBJ2-1,.,TRBV19,CARAAGTLYNEQFF,TGTGCCAGGGCGGCCGGGACCTTGTACAATGAGCAGTTCTTC
many,TRBJ2-7,.,TRBV12-3/TRBV12-4,CASSLQWRGVSVIEQYF,TGTGCCAGCAGTTTACAATGGAGGGGGGTATCGGTCATCGAGCAGTACTTC
few,TRBJ1-1,.,TRBV4-1,CASSQDGAEAFF,TGCGCCAGCAGCCAAGACGGCGCTGAAGCTTTCTTT
.,TRBJ1-1,TRBD1,TRBV7-3,CASSATGDLNTEAFF,TGTGCCAGCAGCGCGACAGGGGACTTGAACACTGAAGCTTTCTTT
many,TRBJ1-2,.,TRBV12-3/TRBV12-4,CASSPDAAITPYGYTF,TGTGCCAGCAGTCCGGACGCGGCTATAACCCCCTATGGCTACACCTTC
many,TRBJ2-7,.,TRBV6-1,CASSDFRGLSYEQYF,TGTGCCAGCAGTGACTTCCGGGGTCTCTCCTACGAGCAGTACTTC
few,TRBJ1-5,.,TRBV7-2,CASSPVPPLRSGGFVQPQHF,TGTGCCAGCAGCCCCGTTCCCCCCCTCAGGAGCGGGGGTTTTGTTCAGCCCCAGCATTTT
few,TRBJ1-1,.,TRBV13,CASRRQALNTEAFF,TGTGCCAGCAGAAGACAGGCCTTGAACACTGAAGCTTTCTTT
many,TRBJ1-3,.,TRBV3-1,CASSPGQPVANTIYF,TGTGCCAGCAGCCCCGGACAGCCGGTGGCCAACACCATATATTTT
few,TRBJ2-1,.,TRBV14,CASSLVPRGAGYNEQFF,TGTGCCAGCAGCCTCGTCCCCAGGGGCGCAGGGTACAATGAGCAGTTCTTC
few,TRBJ1-1,TRBD1,TRBV6-6,CASSYSPGQKNTEAFF,TGTGCCAGCAGTTACTCTCCGGGACAGAAGAACACTGAAGCTTTCTTT
many,TRBJ2-7,TRBD2,TRBV20-1,CSARGGVAGAYEQYF,TGCAGTGCTAGAGGGGGGGTAGCGGGAGCCTACGAGCAGTACTTC
.,TRBJ1-3,.,TRBV11-2,CASSGLRSENTIYF,TGTGCCAGCAGCGGCCTACGCTCTGAAAACACCATATATTTT
many,TRBJ1-2,TRBD1,TRBV2,CASSQPPGTATLYGYTF,TGTGCCAGCAGTCAGCCTCCCGGGACAGCTACTCTCTATGGCTACACCTTC
few,TRBJ2-7,.,TRBV20-1,CSARDEDSQFYEQYF,TGCAGTGCTAGAGATGAGGACAGCCAATTCTACGAGCAGTACTTC
few,TRBJ1-5,TRBD1,TRBV4-1,CASSQDQTGYSNQPQHF,TGCGCCAGCAGCCAAGATCAGACAGGGTATAGCAATCAGCCCCAGCATTTT
.,TRBJ2-2,TRBD2,TRBV11-3,CASSFVAGGLGELFF,TGTGCCAGCAGCTTTGTTGCGGGAGGTCTCGGGGAGCTGTTTTTT
many,TRBJ2-5,TRBD1,TRBV6-4,CASSEDTGTGVKETQYF,TGTGCCAGCAGTGAAGACACCGGGACAGGGGTGAAGGAGACCCAGTACTTC
.,TRBJ2-1,TRBD2,TRBV3-1,CASRYRGLADNEQFF,TGTGCCAGCAGATATAGGGGACTAGCGGACAATGAGCAGTTCTTC